This T cell receptor (beta chain) was found in a study of cytomegalovirus exposure and HLA in healthy donors. Clones were read by immunoSEQ multiplex PCR, and TCRdb kept only the in-frame ones, dropping some. The table records 66,000 or so clones, nearly 98% of them present only once. Unmatched junction bases numbered 9, after V lost 7 bases and J lost 6 bases. This CDR3 has 15 amino acids. The germline V gene has CDR1 MNHNS and CDR2 SASEGT. V usage is TRBV6-1 and J usage is TRBJ2-1, with 10 bases identical to TRBD2. This clonotype originated in a woman under 30 in good health and CMV-seropositive. What was sequenced was PBMCs. CDR3 in amino acids: CASNSGLAETNEQFF. In DNA, the CDR3 is TGTGCCAGCAACTCAGGACTAGCGGAGACCAATGAGCAGTTCTTC.